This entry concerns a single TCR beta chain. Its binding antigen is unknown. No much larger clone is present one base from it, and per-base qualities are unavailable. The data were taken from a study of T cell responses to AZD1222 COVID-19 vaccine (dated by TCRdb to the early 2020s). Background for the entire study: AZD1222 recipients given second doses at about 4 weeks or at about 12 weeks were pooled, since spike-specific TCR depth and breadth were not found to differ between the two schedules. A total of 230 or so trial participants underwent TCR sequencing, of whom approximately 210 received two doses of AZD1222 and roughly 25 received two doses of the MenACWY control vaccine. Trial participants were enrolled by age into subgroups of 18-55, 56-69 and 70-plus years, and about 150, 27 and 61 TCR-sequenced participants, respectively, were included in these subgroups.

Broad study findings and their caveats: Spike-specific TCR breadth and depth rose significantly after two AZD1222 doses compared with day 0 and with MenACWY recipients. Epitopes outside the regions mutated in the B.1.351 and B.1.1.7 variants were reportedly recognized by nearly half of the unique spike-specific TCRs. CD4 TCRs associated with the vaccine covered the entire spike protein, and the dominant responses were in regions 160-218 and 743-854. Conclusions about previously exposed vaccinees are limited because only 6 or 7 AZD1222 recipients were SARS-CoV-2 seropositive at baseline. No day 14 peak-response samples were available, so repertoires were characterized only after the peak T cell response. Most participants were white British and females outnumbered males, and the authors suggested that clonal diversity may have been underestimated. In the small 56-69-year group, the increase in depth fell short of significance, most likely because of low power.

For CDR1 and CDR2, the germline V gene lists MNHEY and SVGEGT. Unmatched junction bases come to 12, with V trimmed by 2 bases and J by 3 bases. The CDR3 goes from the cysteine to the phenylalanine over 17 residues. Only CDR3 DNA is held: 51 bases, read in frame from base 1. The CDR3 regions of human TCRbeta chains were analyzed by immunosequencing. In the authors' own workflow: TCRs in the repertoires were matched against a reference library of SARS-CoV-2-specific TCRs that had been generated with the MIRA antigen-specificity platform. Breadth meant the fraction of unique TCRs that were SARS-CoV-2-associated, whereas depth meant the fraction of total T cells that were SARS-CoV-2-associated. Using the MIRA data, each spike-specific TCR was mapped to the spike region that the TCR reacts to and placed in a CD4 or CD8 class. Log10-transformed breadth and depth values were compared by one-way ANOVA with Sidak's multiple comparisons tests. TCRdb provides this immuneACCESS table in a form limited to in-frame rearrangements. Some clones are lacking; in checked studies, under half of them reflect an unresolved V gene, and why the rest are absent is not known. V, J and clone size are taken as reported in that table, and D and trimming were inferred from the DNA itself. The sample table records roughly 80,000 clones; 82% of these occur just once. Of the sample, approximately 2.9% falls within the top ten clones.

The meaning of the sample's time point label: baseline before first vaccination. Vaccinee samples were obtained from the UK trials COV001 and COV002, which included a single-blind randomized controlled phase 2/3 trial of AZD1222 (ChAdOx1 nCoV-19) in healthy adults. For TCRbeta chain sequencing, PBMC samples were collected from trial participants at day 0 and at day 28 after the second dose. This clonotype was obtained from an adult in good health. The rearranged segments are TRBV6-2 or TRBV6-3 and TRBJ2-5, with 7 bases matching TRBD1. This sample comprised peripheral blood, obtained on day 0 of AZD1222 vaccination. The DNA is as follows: TGTGCCAGCAGTTACACGGTCGCCTTCGGACAGGAAGAGACCCAGTACTTC. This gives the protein CASSYTVAFGQEETQYF.